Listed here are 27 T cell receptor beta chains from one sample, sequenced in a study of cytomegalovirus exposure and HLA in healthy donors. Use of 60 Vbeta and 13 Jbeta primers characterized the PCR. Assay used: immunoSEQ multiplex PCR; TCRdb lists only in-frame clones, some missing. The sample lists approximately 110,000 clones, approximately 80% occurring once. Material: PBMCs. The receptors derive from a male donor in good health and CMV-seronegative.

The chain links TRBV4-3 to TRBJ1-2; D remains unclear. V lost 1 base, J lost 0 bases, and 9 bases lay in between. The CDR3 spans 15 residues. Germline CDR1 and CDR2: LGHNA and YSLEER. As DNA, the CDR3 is TGCGCCAGCAGCCAAGGCAGGAAAACTAACTATGGCTACACCTTC. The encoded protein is CASSQGRKTNYGYTF.

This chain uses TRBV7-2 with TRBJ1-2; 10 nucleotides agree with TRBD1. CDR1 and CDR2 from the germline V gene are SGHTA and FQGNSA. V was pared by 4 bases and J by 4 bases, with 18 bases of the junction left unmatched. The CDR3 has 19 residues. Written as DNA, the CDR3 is TGTGCCAGCAGCTACAAAATCCCCGGGACAGGGGTTAACCCCTATGGCTACACCTTC. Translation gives CASSYKIPGTGVNPYGYTF.

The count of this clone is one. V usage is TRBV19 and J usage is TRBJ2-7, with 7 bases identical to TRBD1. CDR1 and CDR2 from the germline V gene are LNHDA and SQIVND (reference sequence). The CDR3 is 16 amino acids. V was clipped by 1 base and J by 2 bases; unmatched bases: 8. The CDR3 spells CASSIGKTGRTYEQYF. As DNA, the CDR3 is TGTGCCAGTAGTATAGGAAAGACAGGGCGAACCTACGAGCAGTACTTC.

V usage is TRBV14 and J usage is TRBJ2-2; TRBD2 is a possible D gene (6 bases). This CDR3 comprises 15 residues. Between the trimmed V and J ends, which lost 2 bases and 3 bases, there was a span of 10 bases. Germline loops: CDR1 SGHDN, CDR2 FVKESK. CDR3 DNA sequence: TGTGCCAGCAGCCAAATTGGGGAGGACACCGGGGAGCTGTTTTTT. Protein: CASSQIGEDTGELFF. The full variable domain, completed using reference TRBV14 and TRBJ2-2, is EAGVTQFPSHSVIEKGQTVTLRCDPISGHDNLYWYRRVMGKEIKFLLHFVKESKQDESGMPNNRFLAERTGGTYSTLKVQPAELEDSGVYFCASSQIGEDTGELFFGEGSRLTVL.

As DNA, the CDR3 is TGCGCCAGCAGCTTTCGAGCGGGGTACAATGAGCAGTTCTTC. Amino acid sequence: CASSFRAGYNEQFF. This chain uses TRBV5-1 with TRBJ2-1; 7 nucleotides align to TRBD2. V lost 2 bases to trimming and J lost 4 bases; unmatched junction nucleotides: 3. Germline V CDR1 and CDR2: SGHRS, YFSETQ. The CDR3 consists of 14 residues.

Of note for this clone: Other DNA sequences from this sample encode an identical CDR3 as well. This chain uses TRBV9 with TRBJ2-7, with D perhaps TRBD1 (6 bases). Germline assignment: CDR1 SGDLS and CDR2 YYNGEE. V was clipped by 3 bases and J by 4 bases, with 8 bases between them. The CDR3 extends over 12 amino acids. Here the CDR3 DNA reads TGTGCCAGCAGCGCTACAGGGTACGAGCAGTACTTC. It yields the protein CASSATGYEQYF.

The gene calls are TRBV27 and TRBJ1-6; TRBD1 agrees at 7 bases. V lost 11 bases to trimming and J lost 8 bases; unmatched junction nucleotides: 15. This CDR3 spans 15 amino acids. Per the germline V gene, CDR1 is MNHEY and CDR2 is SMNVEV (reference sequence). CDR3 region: CAPLAEQGQDSPLHF. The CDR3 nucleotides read TGTGCCCCACTCGCAGAACAGGGGCAGGATTCACCCCTCCACTTT.

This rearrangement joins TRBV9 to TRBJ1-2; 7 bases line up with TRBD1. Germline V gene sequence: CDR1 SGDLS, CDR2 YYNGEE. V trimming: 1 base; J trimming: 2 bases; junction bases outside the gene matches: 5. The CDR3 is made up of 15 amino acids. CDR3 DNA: TGTGCCAGCAGCGTACCCAGGGGGTTAAACTATGGCTACACCTTC. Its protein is CASSVPRGLNYGYTF.

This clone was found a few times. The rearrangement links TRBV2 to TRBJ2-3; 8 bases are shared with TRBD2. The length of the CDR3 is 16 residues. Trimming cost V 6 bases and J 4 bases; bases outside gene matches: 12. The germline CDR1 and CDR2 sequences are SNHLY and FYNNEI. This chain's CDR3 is CASSSGVAGRSDTQYF. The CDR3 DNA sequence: TGTGCCAGCAGCTCTGGGGTAGCGGGAAGGTCAGATACGCAGTATTTT.

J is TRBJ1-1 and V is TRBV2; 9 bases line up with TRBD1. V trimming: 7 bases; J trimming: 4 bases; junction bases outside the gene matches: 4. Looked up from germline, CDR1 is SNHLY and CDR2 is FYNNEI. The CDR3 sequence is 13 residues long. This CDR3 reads CASTGQGGTEAFF. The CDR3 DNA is TGTGCCAGCACGGGACAGGGCGGCACTGAAGCTTTCTTT.

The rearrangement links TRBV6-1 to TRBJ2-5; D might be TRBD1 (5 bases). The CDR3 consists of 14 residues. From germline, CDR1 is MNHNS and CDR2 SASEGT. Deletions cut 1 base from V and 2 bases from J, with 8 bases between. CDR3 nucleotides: TGTGCCAGCAGTGAAGGCCAGGGTCAAGAGACCCAGTACTTC. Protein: CASSEGQGQETQYF.

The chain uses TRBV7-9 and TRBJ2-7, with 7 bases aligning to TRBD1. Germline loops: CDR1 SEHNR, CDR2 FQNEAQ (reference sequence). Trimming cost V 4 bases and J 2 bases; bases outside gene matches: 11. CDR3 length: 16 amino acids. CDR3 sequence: CASSSIQGRGAYEQYF. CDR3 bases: TGTGCCAGCAGCTCGATACAGGGGAGAGGGGCCTACGAGCAGTACTTC. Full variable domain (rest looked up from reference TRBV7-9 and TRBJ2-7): DTGVSQNPRHKITKRGQNVTFRCDPISEHNRLYWYRQTLGQGPEFLTYFQNEAQLEKSRLLSDRFSAERPKGSFSTLEIQRTEQGDSAMYLCASSSIQGRGAYEQYFGPGTRLTVT.

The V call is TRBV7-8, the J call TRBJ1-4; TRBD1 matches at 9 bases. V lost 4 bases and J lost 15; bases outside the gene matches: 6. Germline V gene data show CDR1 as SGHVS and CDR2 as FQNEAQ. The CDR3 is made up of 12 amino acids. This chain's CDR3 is CASSSGTGRVFF. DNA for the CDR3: TGTGCCAGCAGCTCCGGGACAGGGAGGGTGTTTTTT. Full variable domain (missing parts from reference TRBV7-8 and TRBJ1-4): GAGVSQSPRYKVAKRGQDVALRCDPISGHVSLFWYQQALGQGPEFLTYFQNEAQLDKSGLPSDRFFAERPEGSVSTLKIQRTQQEDSAVYLCASSSGTGRVFFGSGTQLSVL.

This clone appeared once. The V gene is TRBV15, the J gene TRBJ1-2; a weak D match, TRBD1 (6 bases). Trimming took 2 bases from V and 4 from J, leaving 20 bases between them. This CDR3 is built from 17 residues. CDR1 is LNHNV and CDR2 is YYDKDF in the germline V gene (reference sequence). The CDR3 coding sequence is TGTGCCACCAGCAGAAAGAGGACAGAAGCCAGCGGCTATGGCTACACCTTC. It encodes CATSRKRTEASGYGYTF.

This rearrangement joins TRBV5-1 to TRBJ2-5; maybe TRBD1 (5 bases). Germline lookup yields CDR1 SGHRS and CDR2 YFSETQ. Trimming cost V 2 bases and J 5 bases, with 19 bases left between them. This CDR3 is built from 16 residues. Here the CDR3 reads CASSLSPILGRETQYF. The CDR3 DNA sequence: TGCGCCAGCAGCTTATCACCCATATTGGGGCGGGAGACCCAGTACTTC.

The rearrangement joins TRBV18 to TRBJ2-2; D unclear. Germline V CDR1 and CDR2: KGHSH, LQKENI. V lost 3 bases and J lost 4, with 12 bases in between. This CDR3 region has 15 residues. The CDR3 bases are TGTGCCAGCTCACCTAGCTTCGCGGTCACCGGGGAGCTGTTTTTT. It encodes CASSPSFAVTGELFF.

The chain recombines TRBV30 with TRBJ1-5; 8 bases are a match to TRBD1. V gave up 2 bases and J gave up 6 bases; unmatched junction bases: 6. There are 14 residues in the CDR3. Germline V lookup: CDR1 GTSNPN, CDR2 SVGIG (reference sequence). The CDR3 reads CAWSWGDRIQPQHF. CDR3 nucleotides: TGTGCCTGGAGTTGGGGGGACAGGATTCAGCCCCAGCATTTT.

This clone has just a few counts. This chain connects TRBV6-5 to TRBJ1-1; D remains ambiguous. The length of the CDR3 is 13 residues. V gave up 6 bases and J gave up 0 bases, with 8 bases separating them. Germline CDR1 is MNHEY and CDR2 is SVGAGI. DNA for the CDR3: TGTGCCAGCAGAAACACAGTGAACACTGAAGCTTTCTTT. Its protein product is CASRNTVNTEAFF.

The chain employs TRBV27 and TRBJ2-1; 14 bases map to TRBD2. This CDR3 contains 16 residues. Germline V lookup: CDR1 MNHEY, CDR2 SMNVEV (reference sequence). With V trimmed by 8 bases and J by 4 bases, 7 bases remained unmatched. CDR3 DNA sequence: TGTGCCAGCTGCGTTTGGACTAGCGGGGGGTACAATGAGCAGTTCTTC. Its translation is CASCVWTSGGYNEQFF.

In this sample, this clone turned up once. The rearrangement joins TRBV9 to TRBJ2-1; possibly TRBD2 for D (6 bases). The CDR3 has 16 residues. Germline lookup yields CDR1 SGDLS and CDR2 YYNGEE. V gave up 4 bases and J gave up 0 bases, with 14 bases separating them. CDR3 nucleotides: TGTGCCAGCAGCCCCGGCGGGGCAAGCTCCTACAATGAGCAGTTCTTC. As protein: CASSPGGASSYNEQFF.

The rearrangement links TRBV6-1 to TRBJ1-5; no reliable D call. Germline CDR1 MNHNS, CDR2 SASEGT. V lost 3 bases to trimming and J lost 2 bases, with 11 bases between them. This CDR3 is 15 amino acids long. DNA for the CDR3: TGTGCCAGCAGTGATTATGGGAGGGGCAATCAGCCCCAGCATTTT. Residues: CASSDYGRGNQPQHF.

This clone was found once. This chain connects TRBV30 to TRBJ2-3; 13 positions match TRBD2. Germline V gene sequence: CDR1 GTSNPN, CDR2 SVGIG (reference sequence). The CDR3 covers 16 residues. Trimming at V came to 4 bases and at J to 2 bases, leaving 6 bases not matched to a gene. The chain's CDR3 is CAWTAGLAGFTDTQYF. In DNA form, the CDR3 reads TGTGCCTGGACCGCGGGACTAGCGGGATTCACAGATACGCAGTATTTT.

CDR3 region: CASSVQGSGNQPQHF. The CDR3 DNA reads TGTGCCAGCAGCGTCCAGGGGTCGGGCAATCAGCCCCAGCATTTT. This sequence joins TRBV5-5 and TRBJ1-5, with D perhaps TRBD1 (6 bases). V lost 4 bases, J lost 2 bases, and 13 bases lay in between. The CDR3 has 15 residues. Germline V gene sequence: CDR1 SGHKS, CDR2 YYEKEE (reference sequence).

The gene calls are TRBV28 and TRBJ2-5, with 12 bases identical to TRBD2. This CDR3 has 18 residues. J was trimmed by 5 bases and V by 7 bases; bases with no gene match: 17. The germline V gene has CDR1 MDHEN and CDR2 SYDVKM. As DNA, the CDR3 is TGTGCCAGCACCCGTCGACTAGCGGGAGATCCCAGTGGGGAGACCCAGTACTTC. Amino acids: CASTRRLAGDPSGETQYF.

CDR3 loop: CASSVAGRTSGHEQFF. In DNA, the CDR3 is TGTGCCAGCAGCGTAGCGGGCAGAACTAGTGGCCATGAGCAGTTCTTC. V is TRBV9 and J is TRBJ2-1; TRBD2 is a possible D gene (5 bases). V lost 0 bases to trimming and J lost 8 bases, with 18 bases between them. Germline values: CDR1 SGDLS, CDR2 YYNGEE. CDR3 length: 16 residues.

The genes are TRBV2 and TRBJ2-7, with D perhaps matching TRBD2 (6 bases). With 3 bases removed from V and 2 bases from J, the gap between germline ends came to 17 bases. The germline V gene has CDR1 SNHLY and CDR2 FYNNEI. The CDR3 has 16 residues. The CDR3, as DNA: TGTGCCAGCAGTGACCCCGGCGGGGCCCAAACCTACGAGCAGTACTTC. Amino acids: CASSDPGGAQTYEQYF.

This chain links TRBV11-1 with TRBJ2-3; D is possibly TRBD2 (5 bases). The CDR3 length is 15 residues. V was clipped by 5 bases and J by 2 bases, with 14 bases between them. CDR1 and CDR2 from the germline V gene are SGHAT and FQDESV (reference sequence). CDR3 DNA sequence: TGTGCCAGCAGCCCGAGCGAGGGAATCACAGATACGCAGTATTTT. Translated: CASSPSEGITDTQYF.